The next 27 T cell receptor beta chains were all read from a single sample in a study of cytomegalovirus exposure and HLA in healthy donors. The PCR had 60 Vbeta and 13 Jbeta primers. TCRdb keeps only in-frame clones here, not all; method: immunoSEQ multiplex PCR. The profile shows under 200,000 clones, roughly 77% of them singletons. Specimen: PBMCs. All receptors derive from a woman aged 18-29 years in good health and CMV-seronegative.

This chain connects TRBV7-9 to TRBJ1-1; D may be TRBD1 (5 bases). CDR1 is SEHNR and CDR2 is FQNEAQ in the germline V gene (reference sequence). Trimming removed 6 bases from V and 1 base from J, with 15 bases in between. The CDR3 is made up of 15 amino acids. CDR3 sequence: CASRKLRVGNTEAFF. CDR3 nucleotide sequence: TGTGCCAGCAGAAAACTCAGGGTCGGGAACACTGAAGCTTTCTTT.

The chain has TRBV20-1 and TRBJ1-2; D call uncertain. V lost 0 bases and J lost 4, with 3 bases in between. The CDR3 is 11 amino acids. Germline V gene lookup returns CDR1 DFQATT and CDR2 SNEGSKA (reference sequence). The CDR3 bases are TGCAGTGCTAGAGACTCCTATGGCTACACCTTC. Translated: CSARDSYGYTF.

This clone was counted between two and nine times. This chain connects TRBV28 to TRBJ2-1; weak D call: TRBD2 (6 bases). V gave up 1 base and J gave up 8 bases, with 18 bases separating them. This CDR3 is built from 16 residues. The germline CDR1 and CDR2 sequences are MDHEN and SYDVKM. The CDR3 region has the DNA TGTGCCAGCAGTTTATCCCCTCGGACGGGGGACGATGAGCAGTTCTTC. Its translation is CASSLSPRTGDDEQFF.

V gene TRBV5-1 combines with J gene TRBJ1-3; D perhaps matches TRBD1 (6 bases). CDR1 and CDR2 (germline): SGHRS, YFSETQ. V was trimmed by 5 bases and J by 0 bases, leaving 6 bases between them. The CDR3 spans 13 residues. CDR3 loop: CASRGGSGNTIYF. CDR3 DNA: TGCGCCAGCAGAGGGGGCTCTGGAAACACCATATATTTT.

The rearrangement uses TRBV6-5 and TRBJ1-2; D unclear. Between the trimmed V and J ends, which lost 1 base and 0 bases, there was a span of 12 bases. This CDR3 is built from 16 residues. Germline CDR1 reads MNHEY; CDR2 reads SVGAGI. The CDR3 nucleotides read TGTGCCAGCAGTTACTTCGGCCGGGAAGCTAACTATGGCTACACCTTC. Its translation: CASSYFGREANYGYTF.

This chain connects TRBV9 to TRBJ2-1; 9 positions agree with TRBD1. CDR1 and CDR2 from the germline V gene are SGDLS and YYNGEE. This CDR3 has 17 amino acids. Trimming took 4 bases from V and 5 from J; bases not matched to a gene: 13. For the CDR3, the DNA is TGTGCCAGCAGCCCCCCTAGGGGGACAGGGTTCGACAATGAGCAGTTCTTC. Translating gives CASSPPRGTGFDNEQFF.

J is TRBJ2-7 and V is TRBV5-8; D is unresolved. The CDR3 is 15 residues long. The germline V and J ends were trimmed by 0 bases and 3 bases, with 13 bases remaining between them. Germline CDR1 reads SGHTS; CDR2 reads YDEGEE. This CDR3 is CASSLVPQLLYEQYF. The CDR3 DNA reads as TGTGCCAGCAGCTTGGTCCCTCAACTCCTCTACGAGCAGTACTTC. Variable domain in full (rest from reference TRBV5-8 and TRBJ2-7): EAGVTQSPTHLIKTRGQQATLRCSPISGHTSVYWYQQALGLGLQFLLWYDEGEERNRGNFPPRFSGRQFPNYSSELNVNALELEDSALYLCASSLVPQLLYEQYFGPGTRLTVT.

The rearrangement joins TRBV10-2 to TRBJ2-5; maybe TRBD2 (5 bases). CDR3 size: 12 residues. V dropped 6 bases and J dropped 5 bases, with 10 bases sitting between them. Germline V gives CDR1 WSHSY, CDR2 SAAADI. CDR3 DNA sequence: TGCGCCAGCAGGATTCCGGGGGAGACCCAGTACTTC. Protein: CASRIPGETQYF.

Here the CDR3 DNA reads TGTGCCAGCAGCTTGCGGGGAACATACTACGAGCAGTACTTC. Translating it yields CASSLRGTYYEQYF. V usage is TRBV5-6 and J usage is TRBJ2-7; D may be TRBD2 (5 bases). The germline V gene encodes CDR1 SGHDT and CDR2 YYEEEE. V lost 1 base to trimming and J lost 3 bases, with 11 bases between them. The CDR3 is 14 residues long.

The genes are TRBV14 and TRBJ2-5; D ambiguous. The assigned J gene may be wrong: the sequence end matches TRBJ2-7 better. This CDR3 has 16 amino acids. CDR1 is SGHDN and CDR2 is FVKESK in the germline V gene. The CDR3 region is CASSQDYVLTLNEQYF. The CDR3 nucleotides are TGTGCCAGCAGCCAAGATTACGTCCTTACTCTCAACGAGCAGTACTTC.

The V gene is TRBV11-2, the J gene TRBJ2-5; TRBD1 agrees at 12 bases. The trim removed 4 bases at V and 5 bases at J, leaving 8 bases unmatched. The V gene's germline CDR1 is SGHAT and CDR2 FQNNGV. The CDR3 is made up of 16 amino acids. The CDR3 DNA follows: TGTGCCAGCAGCTCCCGGGACAGGGGGCGGGGGGAGACCCAGTACTTC. This sequence encodes CASSSRDRGRGETQYF.

This clone was seen a handful of times. The V gene is TRBV7-9, the J gene TRBJ1-5; D call uncertain. Germline values: CDR1 SEHNR, CDR2 FQNEAQ (reference sequence). The V end was cut by 1 base, the J end by 7 bases, with 14 bases between. The CDR3 extends over 15 amino acids. Here the CDR3 reads CASSLDRGGGQPQHF. CDR3 sequence (DNA): TGTGCCAGCAGCTTAGACAGAGGAGGCGGACAGCCCCAGCATTTT.

This clone showed up just once. V gene TRBV7-5 combines with J gene TRBJ2-3; the table's TRBD2 call for D was not verified on the DNA. TRBV7-5 is a listed pseudogene. The CDR3 consists of 17 residues. The CDR3 loop reads CVRSYGGTPYCTDTQYF. For the CDR3, the DNA is TGTGTCAGAAGCTATGGCGGGACTCCCTATTGCACAGATACGCAGTATTTT.

The chain combines TRBV19 with TRBJ2-2; 7 positions agree with TRBD2. The CDR3 spans 18 residues. Germline trimming cut 1 base from V and 0 bases from J; bases unmatched to any gene: 8. Germline V CDR1 and CDR2: LNHDA, SQIVND (reference sequence). The CDR3 protein is CASSIGSLAATNTGELFF. In DNA form, the CDR3 reads TGTGCCAGTAGTATAGGATCCCTAGCGGCGACGAACACCGGGGAGCTGTTTTTT. Variable domain in full (rest from reference TRBV19 and TRBJ2-2): DGGITQSPKYLFRKEGQNVTLSCEQNLNHDAMYWYRQDPGQGLRLIYYSQIVNDFQKGDIAEGYSVSREKKESFPLTVTSAQKNPTAFYLCASSIGSLAATNTGELFFGEGSRLTVL.

The chain is built from TRBV19 and TRBJ1-1, with 9 nucleotides matching TRBD1. The germline gives CDR1 LNHDA, CDR2 SQIVND (reference sequence). CDR3 length: 14 amino acids. V shed 5 bases and J 5 bases; nucleotides not matched to a gene: 6. CDR3 nucleotide sequence: TGTGCCAGTAGTGATCCGGGACAGGGAACTGAAGCTTTCTTT. Amino acids: CASSDPGQGTEAFF.

V usage is TRBV19 and J usage is TRBJ1-2; a weak D match, TRBD1 (6 bases). The CDR3 is 15 residues long. Trimming took 4 bases from V and 8 from J, leaving 20 bases between them. Germline CDR1 is LNHDA and CDR2 is SQIVND (reference sequence). Written as DNA, the CDR3 is TGTGCCAGTAGTACCGTTATGACGGGGGGCGAGGGCTACACCTTC. Protein: CASSTVMTGGEGYTF. The whole variable domain, filled in from reference TRBV19 and TRBJ1-2, reads DGGITQSPKYLFRKEGQNVTLSCEQNLNHDAMYWYRQDPGQGLRLIYYSQIVNDFQKGDIAEGYSVSREKKESFPLTVTSAQKNPTAFYLCASSTVMTGGEGYTFGSGTRLTVV.

This clone is a singleton in its sample. The chain carries TRBV4-1 and TRBJ2-1; TRBD1 is a possible D gene (5 bases). Trimming took off 4 bases at V and 6 bases at J, with 16 bases between the two ends. CDR1 and CDR2 from the germline V gene are MGHRA and YSYEKL. CDR3 length: 15 residues. CDR3 in amino acids: CASSPGALFSNEQFF. For the CDR3, the DNA is TGCGCCAGCAGCCCTGGGGCCCTTTTTTCCAATGAGCAGTTCTTC.

This chain connects TRBV7-2 to TRBJ1-3; no reliable D call. Germline V gives CDR1 SGHTA, CDR2 FQGNSA. V lost 5 bases, J lost 0 bases, and 5 bases lay in between. The CDR3 is made up of 13 amino acids. DNA of the CDR3: TGTGCCAGCAGCCCCCACTCTGGAAACACCATATATTTT. The encoded protein is CASSPHSGNTIYF.

V gene TRBV28 combines with J gene TRBJ1-5, with TRBD1 identical over 9 bases. V shed 8 bases and J 2 bases; nucleotides not matched to a gene: 7. The CDR3 spans 15 residues. Germline V gives CDR1 MDHEN, CDR2 SYDVKM. CDR3 region: CASDPQGAGNQPQHF. In nucleotides, the CDR3 is TGTGCCAGCGATCCACAGGGGGCAGGCAATCAGCCCCAGCATTTT.

The chain carries TRBV5-4 and TRBJ2-1; 8 bases are shared with TRBD2. Germline V gene sequence: CDR1 SGHNT, CDR2 YYREEE (reference sequence). CDR3 length equals 14 residues. Trimming removed 5 bases from V and 10 bases from J; junction bases left unmatched: 11. CDR3 loop: CASSYGLAHGEQFF. In DNA, the CDR3 is TGTGCCAGCAGTTACGGACTAGCTCACGGGGAGCAGTTCTTC.

This clone occurred a few times. The CDR3 is CASSLRQGNTEAFF. CDR3 DNA sequence: TGTGCCAGCAGCCTGAGACAGGGGAACACTGAAGCTTTCTTT. The chain joins TRBV7-8 to TRBJ1-1; 7 positions match TRBD1. The V segment lost 5 bases and the J segment 1 base; nucleotides outside the gene matches: 4. The CDR3 is made up of 14 amino acids. Germline assignment: CDR1 SGHVS and CDR2 FQNEAQ.

This rearrangement joins TRBV7-6 to TRBJ2-7; 9 bases map to TRBD2. J was trimmed by 4 bases and V by 1 base; bases with no gene match: 8. The CDR3 consists of 16 residues. Germline V gene lookup returns CDR1 SGHVS and CDR2 FNYEAQ. Here the CDR3 DNA reads TGTGCCAGCAGCTTAGAAGTGAGCGGGGGGAAATACGAGCAGTACTTC. Its translation is CASSLEVSGGKYEQYF.

V usage is TRBV10-3 and J usage is TRBJ1-1; 11 nucleotides align to TRBD1. CDR1 is ENHRY and CDR2 is SYGVKD in the germline V gene. The CDR3 is made up of 16 amino acids. Trimming took 4 bases from V and 3 from J; bases not matched to a gene: 7. CDR3 loop: CAISGGQGGVDTEAFF. The CDR3, as DNA: TGTGCCATCAGTGGGGGACAGGGGGGGGTAGACACTGAAGCTTTCTTT.

Only one count was recorded for this clone. This chain connects TRBV5-1 to TRBJ2-3; TRBD1 matches 7 bases. Germline V gene sequence: CDR1 SGHRS, CDR2 YFSETQ. Trimming at V came to 4 bases and at J to 2 bases, leaving 4 bases not matched to a gene. The length of the CDR3 is 14 residues. CDR3 sequence reads: CASSLTGVTDTQYF. The CDR3 DNA reads TGCGCCAGCAGCCTTACAGGGGTCACAGATACGCAGTATTTT.

The genes are TRBV27 and TRBJ1-5, with D unclear. The V and J ends lost 5 bases and 2 bases respectively, with 22 bases between them. The CDR3 length is 18 residues. Germline assignment: CDR1 MNHEY and CDR2 SMNVEV (reference sequence). The CDR3 sequence is CASSPYLRGVLGNQPQHF. DNA of the CDR3: TGTGCCAGCAGTCCCTACCTCCGCGGTGTCCTAGGCAATCAGCCCCAGCATTTT.

The chain links TRBV4-1 to TRBJ1-3; 7 positions match TRBD1. Looked up from germline, CDR1 is MGHRA and CDR2 is YSYEKL. This CDR3 comprises 16 residues. With V trimmed by 8 bases and J by 5 bases, 15 bases remained unmatched. The chain's CDR3 is CASSRGGQALRNTIYF. The CDR3 bases are TGCGCCAGCTCTAGGGGAGGACAGGCCCTTCGAAACACCATATATTTT.

This sequence joins TRBV9 and TRBJ1-1; D is unclear. V lost 4 bases and J lost 3, with 16 bases in between. Germline V CDR1 and CDR2: SGDLS, YYNGEE. The CDR3 contains 15 residues. CDR3 sequence: CASSPPGKPYTEAFF. CDR3 DNA sequence: TGTGCCAGCAGCCCCCCCGGTAAGCCCTACACTGAAGCTTTCTTT.